This TCR beta chain was identified in a study of read filtering for tumor transcriptome and immune sequencing. The library was built from around 380 ng RNA with molecular barcoded adaptors for alpha/delta and beta/gamma chains. TCRdb reprocessed the reads with MiXCR, giving one entry per CDR3 protein. The table lists 14,000 to 15,000 distinct CDR3 sequences, 20% of them singletons, with more than 70% in the top ten. Germline lookup yields CDR1 KGHDR and CDR2 SFDVKD. V was shortened by 7 bases and J by 3 bases, with 14 bases between the two germline ends. CDR3 length: 15 amino acids. The chain recombines TRBV24-1 with TRBJ2-2; weak D call: TRBD2 (6 bases). Input material: a population of CD138-negative cells sorted from bone marrow. The clonotype originates from a donor aged 40 or older with multiple myeloma. CDR3 loop: CATSGAGPYTGELFF. DNA of the CDR3: TGTGCCACCAGCGGCGCGGGGCCTTACACCGGGGAGCTGTTTTTT.